This entry features one TCR beta chain sequence. Its antigen is still unknown. The authors ran the immunoSEQ assay, v3.0, at survey level. The table came from immunoSEQ multiplex PCR; TCRdb's copy has only in-frame clones and leaves some out. The data show about 22,000 clones, 85% to 90% seen once. This sample is part of a study of long-term antiretroviral therapy in people with HIV. Whole-study results and caveats: Post-ART samples showed increased diversity that remained below transplant donor control levels. Data on ART adherence, viral resistance or therapy changes were unavailable.

CDR1 and CDR2 from the germline V gene are SGHVS and FQNEAQ. The CDR3 runs to 14 residues. Trimming removed 1 base at V and 2 bases at J, with 7 bases between. The sample in question was unsorted PBMCs, obtained 1.8 years before starting antiretroviral therapy. The chain couples TRBV7-8 to TRBJ2-3; D is uncertain. The clonotype was recovered from a woman aged 25 to 45 with HIV. CDR3 DNA: TGTGCCAGCAGCTTAGGGGGTCTCACAGATACGCAGTATTTT. Protein: CASSLGGLTDTQYF.